This is a list of T cell receptor beta chains from one sample in a study of shared clonotypes between healthy human individuals. This table comes from immunoSEQ multiplex PCR, and its TCRdb copy is limited to in-frame clones, with some not included. The data hold more than 1.2 million clones, with 98% observed a single time. Sequenced sample: naive CD4+ T cells sorted from blood. The receptor source for this set is a young man in good health. Both conserved end residues are part of each CDR3. D genes are given only for firm matches. The size of a clone is reported for some rows only, either as once, few or many, or as a class for expanded clones.

>TRBJ2-1|TRBV5-8|TRBD2|NA
TGTGCCAGCAGCCCCGGGACTAGCGGGAGTAGGGATGAGCAGTTCTTC
CASSPGTSGSRDEQFF
>TRBJ2-3|TRBV2|NA|NA
TGTGCCAGCAATCCCGGGTATCTAGCCGCAGATACGCAGTATTTT
CASNPGYLAADTQYF
>TRBJ2-2|TRBV5-1|NA|NA
TGCGCCAGCGACTTCGGAAACGCGAACACCGGGGAGCTGTTTTTT
CASDFGNANTGELFF
>TRBJ2-3|TRBV18|NA|NA
TGTGCCAGCTCACCCCCCGCCCGGGATACGCAGTATTTT
CASSPPARDTQYF
>TRBJ2-2|TRBV19|TRBD2|NA
TGTGCCACTACCGGACTAGCGGGGTCCGGCGGGGAGCTGTTTTTT
CATTGLAGSGGELFF
>TRBJ2-1|TRBV10-1|TRBD2|NA
TGCGCCAGCAGTGAATTAAGCGGGGTTCCCTACAATGAGCAGTTCTTC
CASSELSGVPYNEQFF
>TRBJ1-1|TRBV5-1|TRBD1|NA
TGCGCCAGCAGCTCCCCGGACAGGGGCACTGAAGCTTTCTTT
CASSSPDRGTEAFF
>TRBJ2-5|TRBV7-3|NA|few
TGTGCCAGCAGCCCGACAGATAAAGAGACCCAGTACTTC
CASSPTDKETQYF
>TRBJ1-2|TRBV15|NA|NA
TGTGCCACCAGCAGAGATTCTAACAGGGTCTATGGCTACACCTTC
CATSRDSNRVYGYTF
>TRBJ2-1|TRBV27|TRBD2|NA
TGTGCCAGCAGACCGGGACTAGCGGGAATGGAGCAGTTCTTC
CASRPGLAGMEQFF
>TRBJ2-7|TRBV7-2|NA|NA
TGTGCCAGCAGCTTGGACTATCTAGATTACGAGCAGTACTTC
CASSLDYLDYEQYF
>TRBJ1-3|TRBV7-7|TRBD1|NA
TGTGCTAGCAGCTCACCGGGACAGCAAGGAAACACCATATATTTT
CASSSPGQQGNTIYF